Listed below are T cell receptor beta chains from one sample, sequenced in a study of cytomegalovirus exposure and HLA in healthy donors. The protocol was immunoSEQ multiplex PCR, while the TCRdb copy is restricted to in-frame clones and leaves out a portion. The table includes 100,000 to 150,000 clones, 80% to 85% detected once. The material sequenced was PBMCs. Every receptor here comes from a man between 25 and 39 years old in good health and CMV-seronegative. Each CDR3 is given with its conserved first and last residue. A D gene is named only where the DNA matches it firmly. Rows give clone size only sometimes, using once, few, many, or a class for an expanded clone.

V gene	D gene	J gene	clone size	CDR3 length	CDR3 protein	CDR3 DNA
TRBV7-8	TRBD1	TRBJ2-1	NA	13	CASSRDRDNEQFF	TGTGCCAGCAGCCGGGACAGAGACAATGAGCAGTTCTTC
TRBV6-4	NA	TRBJ2-3	NA	15	CASSPLGGGADTQYF	TGTGCCAGCAGCCCCTTAGGAGGCGGTGCAGATACGCAGTATTTT
TRBV5-1	TRBD1	TRBJ2-2	NA	16	CASSLLDRANTGELFF	TGCGCCAGCAGCTTGCTGGACAGGGCGAACACCGGGGAGCTGTTTTTT
TRBV19	TRBD1	TRBJ2-7	NA	13	CASSLRTGDEQYF	TGTGCCAGTAGCCTCCGGACAGGGGACGAGCAGTACTTC
TRBV5-1	NA	TRBJ1-1	NA	16	CASSLARVSMNTEAFF	TGCGCCAGCAGCTTGGCTCGGGTTTCCATGAACACTGAAGCTTTCTTT
TRBV27	TRBD1	TRBJ2-7	once	15	CASSLSGQGIYEQYF	TGTGCCAGCAGTTTATCGGGACAGGGAATCTACGAGCAGTACTTC
TRBV9	TRBD2	TRBJ2-3	NA	15	CASSVDVAGADTQYF	TGTGCCAGCAGCGTAGACGTAGCGGGGGCAGATACGCAGTATTTT
TRBV6-5	NA	TRBJ1-1	NA	14	CASSSGGDYTEAFF	TGTGCCAGCAGTTCCGGAGGTGACTACACTGAAGCTTTCTTT
TRBV7-9	NA	TRBJ2-1	NA	11	CASSSGYEQFF	TGTGCCAGCAGCTCAGGGTATGAGCAGTTCTTC
TRBV7-9	TRBD2	TRBJ2-1	once	15	CASSLLAGGPNEQFF	TGTGCCAGCAGCTTATTGGCGGGGGGGCCGAATGAGCAGTTCTTC
TRBV5-1	NA	TRBJ1-1	NA	13	CASSLVAGAEAFF	TGCGCCAGCAGCTTGGTCGCGGGGGCTGAGGCTTTCTTT